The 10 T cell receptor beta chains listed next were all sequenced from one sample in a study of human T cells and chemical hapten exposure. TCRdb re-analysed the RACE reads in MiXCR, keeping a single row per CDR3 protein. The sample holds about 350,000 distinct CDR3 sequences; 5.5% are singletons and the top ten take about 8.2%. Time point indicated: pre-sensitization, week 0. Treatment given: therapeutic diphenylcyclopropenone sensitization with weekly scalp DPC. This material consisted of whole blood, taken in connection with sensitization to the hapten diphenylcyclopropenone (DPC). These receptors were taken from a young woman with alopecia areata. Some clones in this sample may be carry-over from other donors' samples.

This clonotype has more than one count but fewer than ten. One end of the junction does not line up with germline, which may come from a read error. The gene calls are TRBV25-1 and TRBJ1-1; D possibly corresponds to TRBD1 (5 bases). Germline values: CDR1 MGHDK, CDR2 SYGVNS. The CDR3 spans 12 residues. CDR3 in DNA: TGTGCCACCAGTCGTAAGGGGTCTGAAGCTTTCTTT. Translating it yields CATSRKGSEAFF.

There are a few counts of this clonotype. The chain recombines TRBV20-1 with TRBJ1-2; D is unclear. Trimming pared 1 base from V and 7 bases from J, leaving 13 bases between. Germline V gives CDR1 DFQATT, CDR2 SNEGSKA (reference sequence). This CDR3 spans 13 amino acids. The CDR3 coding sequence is TGCAGTGCTAGAGGGGGAGTCCCATTTGGCTACACCTTC. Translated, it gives CSARGGVPFGYTF.

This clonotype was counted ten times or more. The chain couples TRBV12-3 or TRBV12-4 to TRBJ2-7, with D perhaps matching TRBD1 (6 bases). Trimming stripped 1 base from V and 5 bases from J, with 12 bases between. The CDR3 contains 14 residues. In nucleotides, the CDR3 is TGTGCCAGCAGTTTAGTGGCAGGGGCCCACGAGCAGTACTTC. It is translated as CASSLVAGAHEQYF.

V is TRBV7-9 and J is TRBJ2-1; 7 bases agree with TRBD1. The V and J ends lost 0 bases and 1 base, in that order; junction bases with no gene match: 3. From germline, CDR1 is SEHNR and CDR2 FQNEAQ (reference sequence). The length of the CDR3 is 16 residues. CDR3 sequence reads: CASSLATGLSYNEQFF. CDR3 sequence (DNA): TGTGCCAGCAGCTTAGCGACAGGGCTTTCCTACAATGAGCAGTTCTTC.

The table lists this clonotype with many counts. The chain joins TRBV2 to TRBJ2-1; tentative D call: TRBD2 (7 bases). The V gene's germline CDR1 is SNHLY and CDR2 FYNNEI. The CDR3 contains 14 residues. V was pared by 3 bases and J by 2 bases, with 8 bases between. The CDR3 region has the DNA TGTGCCAGCAGTGAGGGGGGGCCCTACAATGAGCAGTTCTTC. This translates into CASSEGGPYNEQFF.

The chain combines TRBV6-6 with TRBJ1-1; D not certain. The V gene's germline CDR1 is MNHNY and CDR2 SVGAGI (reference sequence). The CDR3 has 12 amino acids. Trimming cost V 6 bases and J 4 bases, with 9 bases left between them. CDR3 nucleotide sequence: TGTGCCAGCAGCCCCCCGGCCACTGAAGCTTTCTTT. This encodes CASSPPATEAFF.

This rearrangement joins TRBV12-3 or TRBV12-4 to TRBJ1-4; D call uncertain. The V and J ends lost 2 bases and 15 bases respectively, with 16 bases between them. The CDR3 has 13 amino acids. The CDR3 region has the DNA TGTGCCAGCAGTTTAAACGAGAGATCCTCCTTGTTTTTT. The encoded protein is CASSLNERSSLFF.

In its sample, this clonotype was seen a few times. The DNA for the CDR3 is TGTGCCAGCAGCCAAACAGGCATCGGTGAAGCTTTCTTT. Translation gives CASSQTGIGEAFF. The rearrangement uses TRBV3-1 and TRBJ1-1; TRBD1 is a possible D gene (5 bases). Deletions cut 2 bases from V and 7 bases from J, with 11 bases between. Germline CDR1 and CDR2: LGHDT and YNNKEL (reference sequence). The CDR3 is made up of 13 amino acids.

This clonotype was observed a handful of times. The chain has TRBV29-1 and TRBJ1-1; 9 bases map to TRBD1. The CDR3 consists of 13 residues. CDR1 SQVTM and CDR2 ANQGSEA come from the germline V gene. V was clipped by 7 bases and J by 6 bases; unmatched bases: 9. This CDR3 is CSGAGTGSSEAFF. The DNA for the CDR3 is TGCAGCGGAGCCGGGACAGGGTCCTCTGAAGCTTTCTTT.

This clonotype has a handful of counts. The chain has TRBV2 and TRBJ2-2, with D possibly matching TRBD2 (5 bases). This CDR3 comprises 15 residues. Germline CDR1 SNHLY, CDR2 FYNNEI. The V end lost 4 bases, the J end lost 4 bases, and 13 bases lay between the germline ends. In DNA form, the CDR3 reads TGTGCCAGCAGTGTAGGAGAAGGGAGCACCGGGGAGCTGTTTTTT. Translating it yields CASSVGEGSTGELFF.